This TCR beta chain was captured in a study of metastatic and nonmetastatic thyroid tumors. Thyroid surgery was preceded by no treatment in any patient. V lost 2 bases to trimming and J lost 3 bases; unmatched junction nucleotides: 3. The CDR3 spans 16 residues. Germline V gene lookup returns CDR1 MNHEY and CDR2 SMNVEV (reference sequence). Study-level results: Compared with benign nodules, malignant thyroid tumors were reported to have significantly higher TCR beta diversity in both blood and tumor.

Methods used by the authors: The study took CDR3 differences across clinicopathological groups and made a distant-metastasis classifier for papillary thyroid cancer from them. MiXCR re-clonotyped the PCR reads for TCRdb. The V and J calls shown here were made by TCRdb, not taken from the authors' results. The table includes 45,000 to 55,000 clones, more than 20% detected once. This clone was found a few times. What it binds is not known. The sequence was collected from a male donor with papillary thyroid cancer or a benign thyroid nodule (not recorded which). Some clones in this sample may be carry-over from other donors' samples. The chain links TRBV27 to TRBJ1-6, with TRBD1 identical over 8 bases. The specimen was blood. The CDR3 spells CASSLGTGDYNSPLHF. The CDR3 nucleotides are TGTGCCAGCAGTTTAGGGACAGGCGACTATAATTCACCCCTCCACTTT.